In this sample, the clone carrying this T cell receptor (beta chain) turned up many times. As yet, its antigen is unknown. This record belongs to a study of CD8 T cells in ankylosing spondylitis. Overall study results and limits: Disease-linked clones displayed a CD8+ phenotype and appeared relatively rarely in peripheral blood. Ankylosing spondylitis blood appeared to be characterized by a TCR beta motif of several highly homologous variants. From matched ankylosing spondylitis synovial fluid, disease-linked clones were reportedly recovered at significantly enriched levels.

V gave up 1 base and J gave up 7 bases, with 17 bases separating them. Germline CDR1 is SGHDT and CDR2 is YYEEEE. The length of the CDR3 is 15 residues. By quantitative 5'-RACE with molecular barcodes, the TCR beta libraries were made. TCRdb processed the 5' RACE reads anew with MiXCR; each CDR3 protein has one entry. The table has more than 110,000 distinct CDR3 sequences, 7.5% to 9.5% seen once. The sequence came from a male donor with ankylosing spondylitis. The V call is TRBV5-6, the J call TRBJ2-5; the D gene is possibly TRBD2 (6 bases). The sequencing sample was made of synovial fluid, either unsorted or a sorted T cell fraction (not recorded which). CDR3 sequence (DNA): TGTGCCAGCAGCTTGCATTCGGCAGGGAGGACGACCCAGTACTTC. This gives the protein CASSLHSAGRTTQYF.